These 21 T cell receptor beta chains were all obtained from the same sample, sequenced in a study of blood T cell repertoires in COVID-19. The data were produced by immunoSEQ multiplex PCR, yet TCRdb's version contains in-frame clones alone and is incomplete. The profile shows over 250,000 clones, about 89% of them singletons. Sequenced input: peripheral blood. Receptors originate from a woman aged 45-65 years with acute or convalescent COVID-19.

This CDR3 reads CAWRPLRGELFF. CDR3 in DNA: TGTGCCTGGAGACCCTTGCGCGGGGAGCTGTTTTTT. This sequence joins TRBV30 and TRBJ2-2; D is uncertain. Germline CDR1 and CDR2: GTSNPN and SVGIG (reference sequence). Trimming cost V 3 bases and J 7 bases, with 9 bases left between them. This CDR3 has 12 amino acids.

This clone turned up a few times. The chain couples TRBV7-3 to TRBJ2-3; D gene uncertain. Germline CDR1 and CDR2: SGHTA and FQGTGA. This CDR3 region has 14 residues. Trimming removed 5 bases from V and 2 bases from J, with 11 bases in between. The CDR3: CASSGGISTDTQYF. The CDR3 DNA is TGTGCCAGCAGCGGCGGTATTTCCACAGATACGCAGTATTTT.

CDR3 amino acids: CASSIDPARGQAFF. The CDR3 bases are TGTGCCAGTAGTATAGACCCCGCGAGGGGGCAAGCTTTCTTT. V gene TRBV19 combines with J gene TRBJ1-1, with 7 bases aligning to TRBD1. Germline trimming cut 0 bases from V and 9 bases from J; bases unmatched to any gene: 7. The CDR3 is made up of 14 amino acids. Germline V gives CDR1 LNHDA, CDR2 SQIVND (reference sequence).

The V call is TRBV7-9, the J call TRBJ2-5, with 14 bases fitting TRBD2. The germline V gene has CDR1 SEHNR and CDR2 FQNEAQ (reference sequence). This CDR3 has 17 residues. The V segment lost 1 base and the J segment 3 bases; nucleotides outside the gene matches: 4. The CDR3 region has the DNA TGTGCCAGCAGCTTAGGACTAGCGGGAGGGGTGGAAGAGACCCAGTACTTC. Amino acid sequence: CASSLGLAGGVEETQYF.

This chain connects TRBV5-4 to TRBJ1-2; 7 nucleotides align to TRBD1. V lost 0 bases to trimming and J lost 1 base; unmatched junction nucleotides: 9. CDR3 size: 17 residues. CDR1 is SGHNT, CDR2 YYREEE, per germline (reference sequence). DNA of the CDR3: TGTGCCAGCAGCTTGGGAGGGTCCAGGGGGGTTAACTATGGCTACACCTTC. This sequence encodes CASSLGGSRGVNYGYTF.

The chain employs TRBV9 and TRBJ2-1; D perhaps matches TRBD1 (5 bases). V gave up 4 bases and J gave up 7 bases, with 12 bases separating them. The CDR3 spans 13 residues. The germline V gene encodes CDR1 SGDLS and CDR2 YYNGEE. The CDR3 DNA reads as TGTGCCAGCAGCCCCCGGGCAGGGAATGAGCAGTTCTTC. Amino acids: CASSPRAGNEQFF.

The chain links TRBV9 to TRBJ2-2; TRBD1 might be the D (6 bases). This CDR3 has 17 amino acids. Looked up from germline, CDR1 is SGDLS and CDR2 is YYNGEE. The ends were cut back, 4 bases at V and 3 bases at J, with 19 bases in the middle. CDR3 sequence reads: CASSPKGWGPDTGELFF. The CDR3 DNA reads TGTGCCAGCAGCCCCAAGGGGTGGGGGCCGGACACCGGGGAGCTGTTTTTT. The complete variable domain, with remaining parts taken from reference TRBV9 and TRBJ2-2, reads DSGVTQTPKHLITATGQRVTLRCSPRSGDLSVYWYQQSLDQGLQFLIQYYNGEERAKGNILERFSAQQFPDLHSELNLSSLELGDSALYFCASSPKGWGPDTGELFFGEGSRLTVL.

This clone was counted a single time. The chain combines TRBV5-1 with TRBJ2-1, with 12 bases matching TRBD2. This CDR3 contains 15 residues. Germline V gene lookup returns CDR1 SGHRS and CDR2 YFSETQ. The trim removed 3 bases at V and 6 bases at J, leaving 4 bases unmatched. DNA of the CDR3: TGCGCCAGCAGCTACTCTAGCGGGAGGGCCAATGAGCAGTTCTTC. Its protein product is CASSYSSGRANEQFF.

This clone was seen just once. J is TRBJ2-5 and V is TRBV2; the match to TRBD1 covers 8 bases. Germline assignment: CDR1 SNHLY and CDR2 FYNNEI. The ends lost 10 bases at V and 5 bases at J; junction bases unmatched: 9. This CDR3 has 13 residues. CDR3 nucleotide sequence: TGTGCCACGGACAGGGCAGTTGTTGAGACCCAGTACTTC. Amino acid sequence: CATDRAVVETQYF.

CDR3 residues: CANYHDARRIPYEQYF. CDR3 DNA sequence: TGTGCCAACTACCACGACGCACGGCGAATCCCCTACGAGCAGTACTTC. The chain couples TRBV5-3 to TRBJ2-7; no reliable D call. TRBV5-3 belongs to the ORF category, with a function that is uncertain. The CDR3 is made up of 16 amino acids. Trimming took 9 bases from V and 2 from J, leaving 24 bases between them.

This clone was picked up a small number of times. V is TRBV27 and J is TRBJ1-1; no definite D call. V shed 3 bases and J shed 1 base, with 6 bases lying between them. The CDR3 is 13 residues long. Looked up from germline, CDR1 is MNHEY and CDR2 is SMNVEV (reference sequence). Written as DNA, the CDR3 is TGTGCCAGCAGTTTGGCCTGGAACACTGAAGCTTTCTTT. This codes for CASSLAWNTEAFF.

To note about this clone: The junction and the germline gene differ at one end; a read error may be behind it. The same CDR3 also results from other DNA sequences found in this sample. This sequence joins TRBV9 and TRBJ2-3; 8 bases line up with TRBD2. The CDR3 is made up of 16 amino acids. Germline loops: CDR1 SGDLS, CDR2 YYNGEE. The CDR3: CASSVGGSGEMNTQYF. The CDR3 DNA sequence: TGTGCCAGCAGCGTAGGGGGTAGCGGGGAGATGAATACGCAGTACTTT.

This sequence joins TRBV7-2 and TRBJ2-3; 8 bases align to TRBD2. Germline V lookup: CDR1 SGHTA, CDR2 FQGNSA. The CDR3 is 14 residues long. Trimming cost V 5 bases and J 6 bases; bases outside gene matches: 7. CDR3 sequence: CASSQGTRWDTQYF. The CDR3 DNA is TGTGCCAGCAGCCAGGGGACTAGATGGGATACGCAGTATTTT. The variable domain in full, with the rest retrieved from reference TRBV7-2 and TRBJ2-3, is GAGVSQSPSNKVTEKGKDVELRCDPISGHTALYWYRQSLGQGLEFLIYFQGNSAPDKSGLPSDRFSAERTGGSVSTLTIQRTQQEDSAVYLCASSQGTRWDTQYFGPGTRLTVL.

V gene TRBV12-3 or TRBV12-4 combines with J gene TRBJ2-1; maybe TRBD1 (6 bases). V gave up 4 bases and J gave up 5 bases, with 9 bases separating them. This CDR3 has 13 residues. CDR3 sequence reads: CASSSPGDNEQFF. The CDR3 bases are TGTGCCAGCAGTTCACCAGGGGACAATGAGCAGTTCTTC.

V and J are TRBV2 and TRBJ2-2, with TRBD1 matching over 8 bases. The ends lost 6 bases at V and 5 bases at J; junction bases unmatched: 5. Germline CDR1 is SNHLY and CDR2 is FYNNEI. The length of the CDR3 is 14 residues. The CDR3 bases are TGTGCCAGCAGCGGACAGGGTCGAACCGGGGAGCTGTTTTTT. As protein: CASSGQGRTGELFF.

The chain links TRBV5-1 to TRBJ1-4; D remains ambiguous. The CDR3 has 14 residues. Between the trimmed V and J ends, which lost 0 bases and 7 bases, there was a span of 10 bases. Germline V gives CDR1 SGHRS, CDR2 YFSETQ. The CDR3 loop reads CASSLADSPEKLFF. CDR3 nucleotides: TGCGCCAGCAGCTTGGCCGATAGCCCTGAAAAACTGTTTTTT.

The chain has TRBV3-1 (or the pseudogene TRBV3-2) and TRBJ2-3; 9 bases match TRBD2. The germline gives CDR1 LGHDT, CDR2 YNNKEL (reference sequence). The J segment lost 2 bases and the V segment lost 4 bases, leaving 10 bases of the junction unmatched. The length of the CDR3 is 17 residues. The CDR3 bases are TGTGCCAGCAGCCTGGGACTAGCCTACACATTCACAGATACGCAGTATTTT. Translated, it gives CASSLGLAYTFTDTQYF.

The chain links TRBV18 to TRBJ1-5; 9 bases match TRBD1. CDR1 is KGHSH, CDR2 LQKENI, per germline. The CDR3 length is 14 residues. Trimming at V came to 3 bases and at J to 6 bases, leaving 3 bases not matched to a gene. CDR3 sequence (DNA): TGTGCCAGCTCACCTGGGACAGGGCCTCAGCCCCAGCATTTT. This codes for CASSPGTGPQPQHF.

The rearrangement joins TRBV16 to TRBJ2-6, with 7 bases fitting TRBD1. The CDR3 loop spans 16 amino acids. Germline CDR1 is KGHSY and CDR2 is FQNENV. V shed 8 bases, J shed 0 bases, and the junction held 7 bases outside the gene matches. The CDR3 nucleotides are TGTGCCAGCGGTGCAGGGGGTTACTCTGGGGCCAACGTCCTGACTTTC. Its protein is CASGAGGYSGANVLTF.

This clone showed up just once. The CDR3 is CASSPGRADTEAFF. The DNA for the CDR3 is TGTGCCAGCAGCCCTGGCAGGGCCGACACTGAAGCTTTCTTT. The rearrangement links TRBV7-2 to TRBJ1-1; tentatively, D is TRBD1 (5 bases). Germline V lookup: CDR1 SGHTA, CDR2 FQGNSA. This CDR3 is built from 14 residues. With 5 bases removed from V and 3 bases from J, the gap between germline ends came to 13 bases.

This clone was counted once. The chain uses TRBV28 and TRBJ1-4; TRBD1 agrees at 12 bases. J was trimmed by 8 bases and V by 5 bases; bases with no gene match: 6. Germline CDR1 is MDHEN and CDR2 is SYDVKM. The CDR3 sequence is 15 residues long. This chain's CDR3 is CASSLGDRGREKLFF. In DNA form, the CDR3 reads TGTGCCAGCAGTCTAGGGGACAGGGGGCGAGAAAAACTGTTTTTT.